This TCR beta chain originates from a study of blood T cell dynamics during melanoma immunotherapy. Study-wide context: Standard first-line treatment here was pembrolizumab or nivolumab plus ipilimumab in metastatic melanoma.

This sample's time point: pre-treatment baseline. Assay: immunoSEQ multiplex PCR; the TCRdb copy retains only in-frame clones and omits some. Here the sample spans roughly 16,000 clones, roughly 90% being singletons. As concerns this clone: What it binds is unknown.

The CDR3 is made up of 18 amino acids. Germline V gives CDR1 LGHNA, CDR2 YSLEER. Trimming shortened V by 4 bases and J by 1 base, and 22 bases separated the two germline ends. Study-wide findings and caveats: Disease-control patients' PBMC repertoires became either more clonal or more diverse at W3.

This clonotype originated in a human donor with melanoma. Specimen: blood, collected from a patient treated with checkpoint blockade. The V call is TRBV4-3, the J call TRBJ2-5; a weak D match, TRBD1 (6 bases). The CDR3 DNA sequence: TGCGCCAGCAGCCCCTTTGTATACGGGACATCCTCCCAAGAGACCCAGTACTTC. Residues: CASSPFVYGTSSQETQYF.